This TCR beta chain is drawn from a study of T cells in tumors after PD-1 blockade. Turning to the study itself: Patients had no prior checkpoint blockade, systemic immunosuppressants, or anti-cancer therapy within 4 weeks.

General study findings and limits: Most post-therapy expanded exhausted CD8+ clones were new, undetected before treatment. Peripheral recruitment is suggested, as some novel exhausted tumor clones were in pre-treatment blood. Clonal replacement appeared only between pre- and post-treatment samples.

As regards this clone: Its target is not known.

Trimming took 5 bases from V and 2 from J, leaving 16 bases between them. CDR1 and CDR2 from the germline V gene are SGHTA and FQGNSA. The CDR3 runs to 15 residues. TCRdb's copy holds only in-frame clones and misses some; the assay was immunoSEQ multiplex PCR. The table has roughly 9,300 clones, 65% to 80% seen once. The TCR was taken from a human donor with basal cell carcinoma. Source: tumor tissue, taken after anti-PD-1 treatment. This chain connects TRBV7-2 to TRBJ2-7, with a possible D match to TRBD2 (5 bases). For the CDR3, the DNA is TGTGCCAGCAGCGCCCGCGGGCGGCAAGCCTACGAGCAGTACTTC. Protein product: CASSARGRQAYEQYF.